This record looks at one TCR beta chain sequence and its context. Antigen specificity is unknown. TCRdb's copy holds only in-frame clones and misses some; the assay was immunoSEQ multiplex PCR. The sample lists tens of thousands of clones, about nine tenths occurring once. Between the trimmed V and J ends, which lost 4 bases and 7 bases, there was a span of 12 bases. Germline V CDR1 and CDR2: SGHRS, YFSETQ. The CDR3 has 13 amino acids. The record originates from a study of graft-versus-host responses after intestinal transplantation. Study-wide background: Recipients underwent multivisceral, liver-intestinal, or isolated intestinal transplants. Recipients uniformly received anti-thymocyte globulin induction, followed by tacrolimus and steroids for roughly 3 years.

General study results and limits: The study associated peak circulating GvH clone levels with early post-transplant HvG declines. Recipient bone marrow held GvH clones, some seen earlier in ileum or blood.

V and J are TRBV5-1 and TRBJ2-1; tentatively, D is TRBD2 (5 bases). The clonotype originates from a human donor who received an intestinal transplant. Sequencing used unstimulated CD4+ T cells sorted from spleen or lymph node cells, obtained before intestinal transplant. The CDR3 DNA reads TGCGCCAGCAGCCTCCGGGAAGGGAATGAGCAGTTCTTC. Translating gives CASSLREGNEQFF.